Shown below are 26 T cell receptor beta chains from a single sample sequenced in a study of OX40 agonist ivuxolimab in advanced cancers. Sequencing was performed with immunoSEQ multiplex PCR; in TCRdb, only in-frame clones are kept and a portion is missing. The table records about 100,000 clones, around nine tenths of them present only once. The sequences come from CD4+ or CD8+ T cells sorted from blood, collected in a trial of the OX40 agonist ivuxolimab. The receptor source for this set is an adult with an advanced solid tumor such as melanoma, head and neck, liver or kidney cancer.

The chain links TRBV7-2 to TRBJ2-5, with D unclear. Germline V gene lookup returns CDR1 SGHTA and CDR2 FQGNSA. V gave up 4 bases and J gave up 4 bases, with 16 bases separating them. This CDR3 is built from 15 residues. CDR3 coding DNA: TGTGCCAGCAGCTCTCCGGGCCTTCGCCGAGAGACCCAGTACTTC. Its translation: CASSSPGLRRETQYF.

This sequence joins TRBV6-5 and TRBJ2-7, with D possibly called TRBD1 or TRBD2 (5 bases each). V was pared by 2 bases and J by 5 bases, with 19 bases between. CDR3 length: 16 amino acids. Per germline, CDR1 MNHEY and CDR2 SVGAGI. The CDR3 is CASSYASGRLRDEQYF. The CDR3 nucleotides are TGTGCCAGCAGTTACGCCTCGGGACGGCTCAGGGACGAGCAGTACTTC.

The rearrangement joins TRBV19 to TRBJ2-2, with 14 positions matching TRBD2. The germline CDR1 and CDR2 sequences are LNHDA and SQIVND (reference sequence). With V trimmed by 5 bases and J by 6 bases, 5 bases remained unmatched. The CDR3 consists of 16 residues. Written as DNA, the CDR3 is TGTGCCAGTAGTCCTAGGACTAGCGGGAGGTCCGGGGAGCTGTTTTTT. Amino acids: CASSPRTSGRSGELFF.

The chain combines TRBV7-2 with TRBJ1-4; D ambiguous. Germline V gene data show CDR1 as SGHTA and CDR2 as FQGNSA. The CDR3 is made up of 14 amino acids. V was shortened by 5 bases and J by 5 bases, with 12 bases between the two germline ends. CDR3 in amino acids: CASSLMTGNEKLFF. Here the CDR3 DNA reads TGTGCCAGCAGCCTTATGACGGGAAATGAAAAACTGTTTTTT.

This chain uses TRBV7-2 with TRBJ2-2; the D gene is possibly TRBD1 (5 bases). CDR1 is SGHTA and CDR2 is FQGNSA in the germline V gene. V lost 1 base to trimming and J lost 0 bases, with 12 bases between them. The CDR3 loop spans 17 amino acids. CDR3 nucleotides: TGTGCCAGCAGCTTAGTTTGGGGCGGAGCGAACACCGGGGAGCTGTTTTTT. The encoded protein is CASSLVWGGANTGELFF.

CDR3: CASSPGGRSREKLFF. Here the CDR3 DNA reads TGTGCCAGCAGCCCCGGGGGCCGCTCGAGGGAAAAACTGTTTTTT. The chain is built from TRBV7-2 and TRBJ1-4, with a weak D call TRBD1 (6 bases). CDR1 is SGHTA and CDR2 is FQGNSA in the germline V gene. The V gene lost 5 bases and the J gene lost 8 bases, with 18 bases spanning the gap. CDR3 length: 15 amino acids.

CDR3 amino acids: CASSQRATSSYEQYF. For the CDR3, the DNA is TGCGCCAGCAGTCAAAGGGCTACGTCATCCTACGAGCAGTACTTC. The chain combines TRBV23-1 with TRBJ2-7; D not certain. TRBV23-1 is filed as an ORF, its function uncertain. Trimming shortened V by 2 bases and J by 1 base, and 12 bases separated the two germline ends. The CDR3 is 15 amino acids.

This sequence joins TRBV7-6 and TRBJ2-5; the D gene could be TRBD1 or TRBD2 (5 bases each). The CDR3 is 15 amino acids. The germline gives CDR1 SGHVS, CDR2 FNYEAQ. Trimming removed 5 bases at V and 6 bases at J, with 19 bases between. This chain's CDR3 is CASSQPTVGVKTQYF. CDR3 bases: TGTGCCAGCAGCCAACCTACAGTGGGGGTCAAGACCCAGTACTTC.

This clone was picked up a small number of times. The chain carries TRBV2 and TRBJ1-1, with a tentative D call TRBD1 (5 bases). CDR1 SNHLY and CDR2 FYNNEI come from the germline V gene. V lost 7 bases to trimming and J lost 1 base, with 13 bases between them. The CDR3 is 14 residues long. The CDR3 bases are TGTGCCAGCACCCCAAATGGACAGAACACTGAAGCTTTCTTT. This sequence encodes CASTPNGQNTEAFF.

CDR3 region: CSVRKDAYEQYF. CDR3 sequence (DNA): TGCAGCGTTAGAAAGGACGCCTACGAGCAGTACTTC. The chain is built from TRBV29-1 and TRBJ2-7; D remains ambiguous. The germline gives CDR1 SQVTM, CDR2 ANQGSEA. Trimming shortened V by 5 bases and J by 2 bases, and 10 bases separated the two germline ends. The CDR3 extends over 12 amino acids.

This chain connects TRBV7-3 to TRBJ2-1; perhaps TRBD1 as D (5 bases). V was clipped by 5 bases and J by 8 bases, with 13 bases between them. The CDR3 consists of 13 residues. The germline V gene encodes CDR1 SGHTA and CDR2 FQGTGA. CDR3 sequence: CASSPGADYEQFF. The CDR3 nucleotides read TGTGCCAGCAGCCCTGGGGCTGACTATGAGCAGTTCTTC.

The chain couples TRBV4-1 to TRBJ2-7; no clear D. The CDR3 runs 13 residues. Germline V gives CDR1 MGHRA, CDR2 YSYEKL. V gave up 1 base and J gave up 4 bases, with 8 bases separating them. The chain's CDR3 is CASSQAVAYEQYF. In nucleotides, the CDR3 is TGCGCCAGCAGCCAAGCTGTCGCTTACGAGCAGTACTTC.

CDR3 nucleotides: TGTGCCAGCAGCTCAATAGCGGGAACAGGATCCTACGAGCAGTACTTC. This sequence encodes CASSSIAGTGSYEQYF. The chain is built from TRBV5-5 and TRBJ2-7; 8 nucleotides agree with TRBD2. With V trimmed by 3 bases and J by 1 base, 9 bases remained unmatched. Germline CDR1 is SGHKS and CDR2 is YYEKEE (reference sequence). The length of the CDR3 is 16 residues.

The J gene is TRBJ2-5, the V gene TRBV5-1, with 12 positions matching TRBD1. CDR3 length: 17 residues. J lost 5 bases, V lost 4 bases, and 12 bases had no gene match. Germline loops: CDR1 SGHRS, CDR2 YFSETQ. The CDR3 nucleotides read TGCGCCAGCAGCCCCGGGACAGGGGGCTTCGGTTGGGAGACCCAGTACTTC. It is translated as CASSPGTGGFGWETQYF.

This clone was seen just once. V is TRBV28 and J is TRBJ2-7; possible D gene TRBD1, 6 bases. Germline CDR1 MDHEN, CDR2 SYDVKM. Trimming took off 6 bases at V and 2 bases at J, with 14 bases between the two ends. The CDR3 is 14 residues long. The CDR3 loop is CASRPAGQPYEQYF. CDR3 sequence (DNA): TGTGCCAGCAGGCCTGCCGGACAGCCCTACGAGCAGTACTTC.

The V call is TRBV28, the J call TRBJ2-3, with TRBD2 as a possible D gene (7 bases). The germline V and J ends were trimmed by 3 bases and 5 bases, with 15 bases remaining between them. The CDR3 consists of 15 residues. The germline gives CDR1 MDHEN, CDR2 SYDVKM. CDR3 residues: CASSLGGALVDTQYF. The CDR3, as DNA: TGTGCCAGCAGTTTGGGGGGGGCGTTGGTAGATACGCAGTATTTT.

The J gene is TRBJ2-2, the V gene TRBV5-4; 11 nucleotides agree with TRBD2. The germline CDR1 and CDR2 sequences are SGHNT and YYREEE (reference sequence). V dropped 6 bases and J dropped 2; count of bases not matched to a gene: 6. The CDR3 is 16 amino acids. The CDR3 reads CASTSRLAGNTGELFF. The DNA of the CDR3 is TGTGCCAGCACCTCCAGACTAGCGGGAAACACCGGGGAGCTGTTTTTT.

The rearrangement joins TRBV18 to TRBJ2-3; 9 positions match TRBD2. The V gene's germline CDR1 is KGHSH and CDR2 LQKENI. Unmatched junction bases numbered 12, after V lost 0 bases and J lost 2 bases. CDR3 length equals 19 residues. CDR3 DNA: TGTGCCAGCTCACCACCGATCTCTGGCCTAGCGGGAAACACAGATACGCAGTATTTT. This translates into CASSPPISGLAGNTDTQYF.

V and J are TRBV28 and TRBJ2-5; TRBD2 agrees at 12 bases. The V and J ends lost 8 bases and 4 bases, in that order; junction bases with no gene match: 8. Germline V gene sequence: CDR1 MDHEN, CDR2 SYDVKM. The CDR3 is 15 amino acids. CDR3 nucleotides: TGTGCCAGCTATTCGCGACTAGCGGGAGTAGAGACCCAGTACTTC. Its translation: CASYSRLAGVETQYF.

V and J are TRBV7-3 and TRBJ2-1; 13 bases map to TRBD2. The CDR3 totals 15 residues. Trimming removed 5 bases from V and 10 bases from J; junction bases left unmatched: 8. CDR1 and CDR2 from the germline V gene are SGHTA and FQGTGA. DNA of the CDR3: TGTGCCAGCAGCCAACTAGCGGGAGGGTTATGGGAGCAGTTCTTC. As protein: CASSQLAGGLWEQFF.

The J gene is TRBJ2-1, the V gene TRBV7-8, with D tentatively TRBD2 (5 bases). The CDR3 loop spans 15 amino acids. Deletions cut 0 bases from V and 3 bases from J, with 9 bases between. CDR1 is SGHVS, CDR2 FQNEAQ, per germline. The CDR3 DNA follows: TGTGCCAGCAGCTTAGCCGGAGGCCTCTACAATGAGCAGTTCTTC. As protein: CASSLAGGLYNEQFF.

V and J are TRBV12-5 and TRBJ2-5, with D hard to call. The CDR3 contains 12 residues. CDR1 is LGHNT, CDR2 FRNRAP, per germline. The germline V and J ends were trimmed by 3 bases and 1 base, with 3 bases remaining between them. Written as DNA, the CDR3 is TGTGCTAGTGGTTTTACCCAAGAGACCCAGTACTTC. This gives the protein CASGFTQETQYF.

V is TRBV11-1 and J is TRBJ2-7; 13 nucleotides agree with TRBD2. With 1 base clipped from V and 6 bases from J, the junction kept 12 bases outside the gene matches. From germline, CDR1 is SGHAT and CDR2 FQDESV (reference sequence). CDR3 length equals 18 residues. CDR3 residues: CASSLVRPGTSGTSEQYF. The CDR3 DNA reads TGTGCCAGCAGCTTAGTAAGACCTGGGACTAGCGGGACGTCCGAGCAGTACTTC.

The V and J genes are TRBV7-2 and TRBJ2-1; 11 bases align to TRBD2. Germline CDR1 reads SGHTA; CDR2 reads FQGNSA. This CDR3 region has 17 residues. V trimming: 4 bases; J trimming: 7 bases; junction bases outside the gene matches: 12. CDR3 nucleotides: TGTGCCAGCAGCTCTACTAGCGGGAGCTTGAAAAAGAATGAGCAGTTCTTC. Translated: CASSSTSGSLKKNEQFF.

The V call is TRBV5-1, the J call TRBJ2-7; 8 positions agree with TRBD1. The CDR3 loop spans 14 amino acids. CDR1 and CDR2 (germline): SGHRS, YFSETQ. V dropped 2 bases and J dropped 0; count of bases not matched to a gene: 1. The CDR3 DNA sequence: TGCGCCAGCAGCTTCGACAGGGGCTCCTACGAGCAGTACTTC. Encoded protein: CASSFDRGSYEQYF.

The chain is built from TRBV5-4 and TRBJ2-1, with 12 bases that match TRBD2. The germline V gene encodes CDR1 SGHNT and CDR2 YYREEE (reference sequence). This CDR3 contains 15 residues. J gave up 8 bases and V 5 bases, and 8 bases lay outside the gene matches. CDR3: CASSAGTSGFDEQFF. CDR3 sequence (DNA): TGTGCCAGCAGTGCCGGGACTAGCGGGTTTGATGAGCAGTTCTTC.